The rows below give T cell receptor beta chains drawn from one sample of a study of vaccination effects on CD4 cells after COVID-19. Using immunoSEQ multiplex PCR, the repertoire was profiled, and TCRdb retains in-frame clones only, with some absent. The table includes under 50,000 clones, 76% detected once. Their specific antigens are unknown. The specimen was CD4+ T cells from PBMCs cultured without peptide, collected before COVID-19 vaccination. These receptors were obtained from a human donor who had a prior SARS-CoV-2 infection. Each CDR3 is given with its conserved first and last residue. Fields, in order: clone size, V gene, CDR3 protein. Size is stated for part of the rows, as once, few or many counts, or as a class when the clone is expanded.

>.|TRBV30
CAWSPGLGYEQYF
>.|TRBV24-1
CATSDDRSDGAFF
>.|TRBV27
CASRKWGGLADSSYEQYF
>.|TRBV2
CASIPGTGGNTEAFF
>.|TRBV2
CATKGSRSGELFF
>.|TRBV19
CASSPSSLTGELFF
>few|TRBV7-8
CASSAGGHTLAGDPYNEQFF
>.|TRBV2
CASDRSPTNEKLFF
>few|TRBV11-3
CASSLAGVETQYF
>.|TRBV5-4
CASSLDRGLSQPQHF
>.|TRBV5-1
CASSLGLGTGDHEQYF
>.|TRBV5-1
CASSQKAYGEKLFF
>.|TRBV6-5
CASSYSPSGGISEQFF
>few|TRBV5-1
CASREQGGNIQYF
>.|TRBV3-1/TRBV3-2
CASRGGGEETQYF
>.|TRBV30
CAWSVQGSETQYF
>.|TRBV5-1
CASSLLPGQVNTEAFF
>once|TRBV6-5
CASSYPNTEAFF
>.|TRBV30
CAWSGRRNTGELFF
>.|TRBV3-1/TRBV3-2
CASSLLASVNNEQFF
>.|TRBV7-9
CASTQYDGTISETQYF
>.|TRBV4-1
CASSQGGPPNNEQFF
>.|TRBV12-3/TRBV12-4
CASRQTGGTEAFF
>.|TRBV14
CASSPLDRVSDEQYF
>.|TRBV6-1
CASSDEGVRPYNEQFF
>.|TRBV28
CASSFGAGYGYTF
>.|TRBV7-2
CASSLAPGGPLLYEQYF
>.|TRBV7-2
CASSLASRGGLVDEQFF
>.|TRBV7-9
CASSFREWGHMNTEAFF
>.|TRBV25-1
CASSRTSGYAYNEQFF
>.|TRBV7-3
CASSTRTSGSEVEQFF
>.|TRBV14
CASSQIGGGTHTGTQYF
>.|TRBV4-3
CASSRKNYNEQFF
>.|TRBV6-5
CASSVGRPDNSPLHF
>few|TRBV18
CASSPGWGGNEQFF
>.|TRBV2
CASKPRLYTDTQYF
>.|TRBV7-9
CASSTRQLVSYNEQFF
>few|TRBV19
CASSATMTFNYGYTF
>.|TRBV29-1
CSVEAGLPGDTQYF
>.|TRBV7-9
CASSLGEIGNTIYF
>.|TRBV30
CAWTWKGGTGEQYF
>.|TRBV29-1
CSVETGDTGGDGYTF
>.|TRBV9
CASSVPRAASTDTQYF
>.|TRBV5-1
CASSSDRGVTTGELFF
>.|TRBV5-1
CASSLGTGYGYTF
>once|TRBV5-1
CASSLRRGSYNEQFF
>once|TRBV15
CATSSALVTGLSITQTGANVLTF
>.|TRBV4-1
CASSQVFSGDTDTQYF
>.|TRBV18
CASSPDRAKNIQYF